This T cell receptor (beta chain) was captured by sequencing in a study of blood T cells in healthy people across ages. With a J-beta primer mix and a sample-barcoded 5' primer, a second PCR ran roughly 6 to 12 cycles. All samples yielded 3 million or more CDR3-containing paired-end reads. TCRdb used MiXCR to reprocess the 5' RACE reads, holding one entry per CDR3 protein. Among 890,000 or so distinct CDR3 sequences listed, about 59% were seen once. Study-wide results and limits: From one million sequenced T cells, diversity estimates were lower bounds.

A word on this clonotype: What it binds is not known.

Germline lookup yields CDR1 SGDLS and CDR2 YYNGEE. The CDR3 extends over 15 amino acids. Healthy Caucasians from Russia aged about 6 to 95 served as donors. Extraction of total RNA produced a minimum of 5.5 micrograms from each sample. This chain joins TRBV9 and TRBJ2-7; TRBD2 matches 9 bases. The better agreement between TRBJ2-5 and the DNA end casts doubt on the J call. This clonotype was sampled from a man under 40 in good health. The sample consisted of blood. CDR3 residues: CASSDSGGFQETQYF. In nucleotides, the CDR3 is TGTGCCAGCAGCGATAGCGGGGGTTTCCAAGAGACCCAGTACTTC.